This T cell receptor (beta chain) was found in a study of T cell repertoires in cytomegalovirus infection. Notes on the study in general: The ex vivo response was dominated by HLA-C-restricted CMV-specific TCR beta clonotypes. Adding up the frequency of public TCR beta families identified people who carried CMV plus the relevant HLA.

The germline V gene encodes CDR1 LNHDA and CDR2 SQIVND (reference sequence). The CDR3 is 15 amino acids. TCRdb reanalysed the reads using MiXCR and keeps one entry per CDR3 protein. The sample shows 700,000 to 900,000 distinct CDR3 sequences, under 35% of them seen only once. Concerning this clonotype itself: Its cognate antigen is unknown. A read error may produce the germline difference seen at one junction end.

The sequenced sample was cultured CD8+ T cells from PBMCs, obtained from culture after CMV antigen stimulation. This sequence joins TRBV19 and TRBJ1-6; TRBD1 might be the D (6 bases). The TCR was taken from a human donor in good health (CMV status not recorded). Some clones in this sample may be carry-over from other donors' samples. The CDR3 is CASGIAQGGSSPLHF. For the CDR3, the DNA is TGTGCCAGTGGTATAGCACAGGGTGGGAGTTCACCCCTCCACTTT.